This TCR beta chain appears in the sequencing data of a study of blood T cell repertoires in COVID-19 (dated by TCRdb to 2018 to 2020). Background on the whole study: Samples from collaborators originated in the United States, Italy and Spain and spanned both the acute and convalescent phases of COVID-19. Where HLA class I and class II types were available, the types were taken from metadata supplied by the sample provider, not from assay-based typing. The repertoires were released in a freely available public database intended as a resource for research on the immune response to SARS-CoV-2. A de-identified subject ID, COVID-19 status, age in years and sex were almost always included in the sample metadata. The samples were drawn from the first 160 participants of the ongoing ImmuneRACE study and from 1,254 subjects provided by 6 global collaborators. Deeply sampled blood TCRbeta repertoires from subjects exposed to, actively infected with, or recovered from COVID-19 were included in the dataset. The prospective study material was composed of cDNA or gDNA derived from T cells, B-cell-depleted T cells, or PBMCs. Overall study outcomes, separate from this receptor: The amount of clinical and demographic metadata varied by source and participant and was provided uncurated.

Participants in the prospective study were aged roughly 18 to 100 years, lived in about two dozen United States geographic areas, and enrolled through a virtual design. In the prospective study, participants were assigned to cohorts based on the clinical history participants reported in a screening survey and a study questionnaire. Recovered participants in ImmuneRACE Cohort 3 were defined by two consecutive negative NP/OP PCR tests, clearance by a healthcare professional, or resolution of symptoms. In the prospective study, mobile phlebotomists collected whole blood, serum and a nasopharyngeal or oropharyngeal swab from each participant. Additional blood draws and questionnaires over a roughly two-month period could optionally be provided by prospective study participants. Prospective study blood samples were shipped either frozen or at room temperature before DNA extraction. TCRbeta CDR3 regions were amplified from genomic DNA using the immunoSEQ Assay, a bias-controlled multiplex PCR. Per the source publication's procedure: The number of nucleated cells in each sample was estimated by amplification of reference gene primers within the assay. To quantify the absolute abundance of each unique TCRbeta CDR3 rearrangement, sequence reads were collapsed and filtered. For each sample, productive Simpson clonality was calculated as the square root of Simpson's diversity index over productive rearrangements. Held by TCRdb, this immuneACCESS table contains in-frame sequences only and omits some clones. Under half of the omission traces to an unresolved V gene where checked; the cause of the rest is unknown. Clonal size and the V and J genes are those of that table, whereas D and trimming came from the DNA. For this sample the table gives around 170,000 clones, of which approximately 84% were detected only once. The top ten hold approximately 6.5% of the sample.

Worth noting for this clone: Its antigen remains unidentified. No much larger clone is present one base from it, and per-base qualities are unavailable.

The cysteine opens and the phenylalanine closes a CDR3 of 13 amino acids. Only the CDR3 part of the read is kept: 39 bases, read in frame from the first base. V is reduced by 1 base and J by 9 bases, leaving a spacing of 11 bases between them. Per the germline V gene (reference sequence), LNHDA is the CDR1 and SQIVND is the CDR2. What was sequenced was PBMCs or T cells enriched from blood (not recorded which). This chain joins TRBV19 to TRBJ2-3, and TRBD1 may be the D gene, going by 5 matching bases. The TCR was taken from a woman aged 45-59 years who had recovered from COVID-19. The DNA sequence is TGTGCCAGTAGTATAGTCGTCACAGGCACGCAGTATTTT. It specifies CASSIVVTGTQYF.